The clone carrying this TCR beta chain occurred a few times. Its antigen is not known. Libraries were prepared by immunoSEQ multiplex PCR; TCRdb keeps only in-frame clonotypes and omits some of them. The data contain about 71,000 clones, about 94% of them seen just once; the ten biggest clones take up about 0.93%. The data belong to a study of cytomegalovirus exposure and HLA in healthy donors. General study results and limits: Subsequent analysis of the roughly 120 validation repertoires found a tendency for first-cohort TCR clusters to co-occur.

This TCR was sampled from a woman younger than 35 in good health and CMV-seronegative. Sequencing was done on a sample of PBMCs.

The CDR3 is CASRQYPPSGQPYEQYF. CDR3 coding DNA: TGTGCCAGCAGACAATACCCGCCCAGTGGACAGCCCTACGAGCAGTACTTC. This chain connects TRBV14 to TRBJ2-7; D might be TRBD1 (6 bases). The CDR3 spans 17 residues. Germline-derived CDR1 and CDR2 are SGHDN and FVKESK. V was cut by 6 bases and J by 2 bases, with 23 bases left in between.